These 5 T cell receptor beta chains came from one sample sequenced in a study of radiation and T cells in renal cell carcinoma. Sample time point: blood 2 weeks post-SBRT. Treatment in this sample: 15 Gy SBRT to primary tumor, nephrectomy 4 weeks later. Method: immunoSEQ multiplex PCR; TCRdb's copy keeps in-frame clones and lacks some. The repertoire consists of tens of thousands of clones, with around three quarters occurring once and the leading ten covering roughly 7%. Sequences were derived from blood, sampled from a patient whose treatment included radiotherapy and nephrectomy. These receptors originate from a man aged 55 to 70 with renal cell carcinoma.

CDR3 coding DNA: TGCGCCAGCAGTGAGTCGTCAGCCTTAAGCTCCTACAATGAGCAGTTCTTC. This translates into CASSESSALSSYNEQFF. V gene TRBV10-2 combines with J gene TRBJ2-1; D gene unclear. This CDR3 region has 17 residues. Germline CDR1 WSHSY, CDR2 SAAADI. Trimming removed 0 bases at V and 0 bases at J, with 12 bases between.

As DNA, the CDR3 is TGCGCCAGCAGCTTATTAAATCTACCGGGACTAGCGGGAGGAGGCGCCTACAATGAGCAGTTCTTC. Its translation is CASSLLNLPGLAGGGAYNEQFF. V is TRBV5-1 and J is TRBJ2-1, with 15 bases that match TRBD2. Germline V gives CDR1 SGHRS, CDR2 YFSETQ. CDR3 length equals 22 residues. The J segment lost 2 bases and the V segment lost 2 bases, leaving 17 bases of the junction unmatched.

The chain combines TRBV30 with TRBJ2-5; no definite D call. The CDR3 length is 14 residues. The germline CDR1 and CDR2 sequences are GTSNPN and SVGIG (reference sequence). The V and J ends lost 1 base and 2 bases respectively, with 11 bases between them. Written as DNA, the CDR3 is TGTGCCTGGAGTGCTGGTCTAGGACAAGAGACCCAGTACTTC. It codes for CAWSAGLGQETQYF.

This chain uses TRBV11-2 with TRBJ2-7, with D tentatively TRBD2 (6 bases). The CDR3 contains 12 residues. Germline V gene data show CDR1 as SGHAT and CDR2 as FQNNGV. The ends were cut back, 5 bases at V and 6 bases at J, with 11 bases in the middle. The DNA for the CDR3 is TGTGCCAGCAGCCGGGCGGGAAGCGAGCAGTACGTC. It yields the protein CASSRAGSEQYV.

The V gene is TRBV30, the J gene TRBJ1-4; a weak D match, TRBD1 (6 bases). The CDR3 has 14 residues. Trimming took off 2 bases at V and 8 bases at J, with 15 bases between the two ends. CDR1 and CDR2 (germline): GTSNPN, SVGIG (reference sequence). As DNA, the CDR3 is TGTGCCTGGAGTATTACAGGGTTCGGCGAAAAACTGTTTTTT. Translation gives CAWSITGFGEKLFF.